These 24 T cell receptor beta chains were sequenced from one sample in a study of blood T cell repertoires in COVID-19. Generated by immunoSEQ multiplex PCR, the TCRdb table keeps only in-frame clones and is missing some. This table has some 150,000 clones, roughly 90% appearing once. Material: peripheral blood. These TCRs come from a man aged 55 to 70 with acute or convalescent COVID-19.

This chain joins TRBV9 and TRBJ2-1; D might be TRBD1 (6 bases). This CDR3 is 16 amino acids long. Germline V CDR1 and CDR2: SGDLS, YYNGEE. V was cut by 0 bases and J by 10 bases, with 20 bases left in between. The CDR3 here is CASSVVRGALKGEQFF. CDR3 nucleotides: TGTGCCAGCAGCGTAGTCAGGGGCGCATTAAAAGGGGAGCAGTTCTTC.

The chain is built from TRBV7-8 and TRBJ1-6; the match to TRBD1 covers 7 bases. Per the germline V gene, CDR1 is SGHVS and CDR2 is FQNEAQ. The CDR3 totals 17 residues. V lost 5 bases, J lost 9 bases, and 16 bases stayed unmatched. The CDR3 coding sequence is TGTGCCAGCAGCACTGGACAGGAGACCATGCATGGTTCACCCCTCCACTTT. Translation: CASSTGQETMHGSPLHF.

The rearrangement uses TRBV6-5 and TRBJ1-1; D possibly corresponds to TRBD1 (5 bases). This CDR3 comprises 13 residues. V was shortened by 4 bases and J by 1 base, with 7 bases between the two germline ends. Germline CDR1 and CDR2: MNHEY and SVGAGI. CDR3 residues: CASSWQGNTEAFF. DNA for the CDR3: TGTGCCAGCAGTTGGCAGGGGAACACTGAAGCTTTCTTT.

The rearrangement uses TRBV9 and TRBJ1-2, with unresolved D. The length of the CDR3 is 14 residues. Between the trimmed V and J ends, which lost 0 bases and 4 bases, there was a span of 10 bases. Germline assignment: CDR1 SGDLS and CDR2 YYNGEE. This CDR3 reads CASSVGLASYGYTF. The DNA for the CDR3 is TGTGCCAGCAGCGTAGGACTAGCTAGCTATGGCTACACCTTC.

The chain couples TRBV19 to TRBJ1-1, with a possible D match to TRBD1 (6 bases). Germline CDR1 LNHDA, CDR2 SQIVND (reference sequence). The length of the CDR3 is 12 residues. V was shortened by 6 bases and J by 3 bases, with 8 bases between the two germline ends. The CDR3 nucleotides are TGTGCCAGTAGAACAGGGTACACTGAAGCTTTCTTT. Protein product: CASRTGYTEAFF.

On this clone itself: The identical CDR3 is also encoded by other nucleotide sequences in the sample. The chain recombines TRBV5-6 with TRBJ2-7; the match to TRBD1 covers 10 bases. V shed 0 bases and J 4 bases; nucleotides not matched to a gene: 4. Germline assignment: CDR1 SGHDT and CDR2 YYEEEE. This CDR3 spans 15 amino acids. The CDR3 loop is CASSLGTGGGYEQYF. The CDR3 DNA reads TGTGCCAGCAGCTTGGGGACAGGGGGTGGGTACGAGCAGTACTTC.

The DNA of the CDR3 is TGTGCCAGCAGTTCAGCAGGGGGAAGGAGGACTGAAGCTTTCTTT. This sequence encodes CASSSAGGRRTEAFF. The chain is built from TRBV27 and TRBJ1-1; 7 nucleotides agree with TRBD1. The CDR3 has 15 residues. The V and J ends lost 4 bases and 5 bases, in that order; junction bases with no gene match: 10. CDR1 is MNHEY and CDR2 is SMNVEV in the germline V gene (reference sequence).

V usage is TRBV9 and J usage is TRBJ2-3; possible D gene TRBD1, 6 bases. V lost 1 base, J lost 2 bases, and 8 bases lay in between. The V gene's germline CDR1 is SGDLS and CDR2 YYNGEE. The CDR3 totals 14 residues. The CDR3 DNA reads TGTGCCAGCAGCGTATGGGACAACACAGATACGCAGTATTTT. The encoded protein is CASSVWDNTDTQYF.

The chain has TRBV4-3 and TRBJ2-1; D gene ambiguous. Germline CDR1 and CDR2: LGHNA and YSLEER. The CDR3 spans 15 residues. V was clipped by 5 bases and J by 0 bases, with 11 bases between them. The CDR3 sequence: CASSRLADSYNEQFF. The CDR3 DNA reads TGCGCCAGCAGCAGGCTGGCGGACTCCTACAATGAGCAGTTCTTC.

CDR3 bases: TGTGCCAGCAGTTACTCCCAACTTATGACGGGTACTGAAGCTTTCTTT. Translated, it gives CASSYSQLMTGTEAFF. The chain joins TRBV6-5 to TRBJ1-1, with D unclear. This CDR3 is built from 16 residues. The germline V and J ends were trimmed by 0 bases and 5 bases, with 16 bases remaining between them. The germline gives CDR1 MNHEY, CDR2 SVGAGI.

The CDR3 reads CASSILGTDEAFF. The DNA of the CDR3 is TGTGCCAGCAGTATCCTCGGAACAGACGAAGCTTTCTTT. J is TRBJ1-1 and V is TRBV5-6; D unresolved. Trimming shortened V by 5 bases and J by 8 bases, and 16 bases separated the two germline ends. The length of the CDR3 is 13 residues. CDR1 and CDR2 (germline): SGHDT, YYEEEE.

This chain joins TRBV6-2 or TRBV6-3 and TRBJ2-5; 7 nucleotides align to TRBD1. The junction had 14 bases not matched to a gene; V was cut back by 0 bases and J by 7 bases. This CDR3 has 17 amino acids. Germline loops: CDR1 MNHEY, CDR2 SVGEGT. Here the CDR3 DNA reads TGTGCCAGCAGTTACTCAGGGCGCGGGCAGGGGGAAGGGACCCAGTACTTC. This encodes CASSYSGRGQGEGTQYF.

V is TRBV2 and J is TRBJ2-1; 8 positions agree with TRBD1. CDR3 length: 15 residues. Germline V gives CDR1 SNHLY, CDR2 FYNNEI. V lost 7 bases to trimming and J lost 7 bases; unmatched junction nucleotides: 12. CDR3 in DNA: TGTGCCAGCACTAGATACGGACAGGGTAAGAATGAGCAGTTCTTC. Translation gives CASTRYGQGKNEQFF.

The chain recombines TRBV3-1 (or the pseudogene TRBV3-2) with TRBJ2-1; D is perhaps TRBD2 (6 bases). The CDR3 loop spans 15 amino acids. Germline values: CDR1 LGHDT, CDR2 YNNKEL (reference sequence). The V gene lost 0 bases and the J gene lost 6 bases, with 12 bases spanning the gap. The CDR3 coding sequence is TGTGCCAGCAGCCAAGACCGGGAGATCGGCAATGAGCAGTTCTTC. Amino acids: CASSQDREIGNEQFF.

The CDR3 here is CASSVAAGTRGRYTQYF. The CDR3 DNA follows: TGTGCCAGCAGCGTAGCAGCAGGGACTAGGGGTCGGTATACGCAGTATTTT. The genes are TRBV9 and TRBJ2-3; 8 nucleotides agree with TRBD2. The CDR3 extends over 17 amino acids. The germline gives CDR1 SGDLS, CDR2 YYNGEE. V trimming: 0 bases; J trimming: 7 bases; junction bases outside the gene matches: 13.

The chain combines TRBV2 with TRBJ1-3, with a weak D call TRBD1 (5 bases). The CDR3 contains 14 residues. From germline, CDR1 is SNHLY and CDR2 FYNNEI. Between the trimmed V and J ends, which lost 4 bases and 0 bases, there was a span of 7 bases. CDR3 amino acids: CASSVRGSGNTIYF. The CDR3 coding sequence is TGTGCCAGCAGTGTTAGGGGCTCTGGAAACACCATATATTTT. Full variable domain (missing parts from reference TRBV2 and TRBJ1-3): EPEVTQTPSHQVTQMGQEVILRCVPISNHLYFYWYRQILGQKVEFLVSFYNNEISEKSEIFDDQFSVERPDGSNFTLKIRSTKLEDSAMYFCASSVRGSGNTIYFGEGSWLTVV.

This clone was found once. The V and J genes are TRBV6-5 and TRBJ1-4, with D unclear. From germline, CDR1 is MNHEY and CDR2 SVGAGI. This CDR3 region has 15 residues. V lost 0 bases and J lost 3, with 8 bases in between. Here the CDR3 reads CASSYSGLPNEKLFF. The DNA of the CDR3 is TGTGCCAGCAGTTACTCAGGACTCCCTAATGAAAAACTGTTTTTT.

The chain carries TRBV9 and TRBJ1-4; 9 nucleotides align to TRBD1. V lost 2 bases to trimming and J lost 1 base; unmatched junction nucleotides: 3. The germline gives CDR1 SGDLS, CDR2 YYNGEE. The CDR3 extends over 16 amino acids. The CDR3, as DNA: TGTGCCAGCAGCGTCCAGGGACAGGGAACTAATGAAAAACTGTTTTTT. Its translation: CASSVQGQGTNEKLFF.

As concerns this clone: The junction does not match germline at one end; this may be a read error. The chain joins TRBV7-7 to TRBJ2-2; the match to TRBD2 covers 11 bases. Germline CDR1 SSHAT, CDR2 FNYEAQ (reference sequence). This CDR3 spans 16 amino acids. Here the CDR3 DNA reads TGTGCTAGCAGCCTGCGACTAGCGGGGTCCACCGGGGAGCTGTTTTTT. Translation gives CASSLRLAGSTGELFF.

V is TRBV7-2 and J is TRBJ2-1, with 15 bases lining up with TRBD2. The germline gives CDR1 SGHTA, CDR2 FQGNSA. The CDR3 has 15 residues. Losses at the gene ends were 5 bases for V and 10 bases for J; bases not matched to a gene: 6. The CDR3 protein is CASSPEGLAGGEQFF. The CDR3 coding sequence is TGTGCCAGCAGCCCGGAGGGACTAGCGGGGGGCGAGCAGTTCTTC.

This clone appeared once. The chain combines TRBV7-2 with TRBJ1-4; 9 bases align to TRBD1. Trimming cost V 2 bases and J 4 bases; bases outside gene matches: 5. Germline values: CDR1 SGHTA, CDR2 FQGNSA. The CDR3 runs 16 residues. CDR3 amino acids: CASSLSGTGLNEKLFF. The CDR3 region has the DNA TGTGCCAGCAGCTTATCCGGGACAGGGCTTAATGAAAAACTGTTTTTT.

The V and J genes are TRBV7-9 and TRBJ2-7, with D possibly being TRBD2 (6 bases). V lost 5 bases, J lost 2 bases, and 13 bases lay in between. The CDR3 has 14 residues. CDR1 is SEHNR and CDR2 is FQNEAQ in the germline V gene (reference sequence). The CDR3 DNA sequence: TGTGCCAGCAGCCACGGAACTAGCCCCTACGAGCAGTACTTC. This translates into CASSHGTSPYEQYF.

The chain employs TRBV7-6 and TRBJ1-2; 7 nucleotides align to TRBD1. CDR1 SGHVS and CDR2 FNYEAQ come from the germline V gene. Unmatched junction bases numbered 10, after V lost 5 bases and J lost 4 bases. The CDR3 spans 15 residues. The CDR3 DNA reads as TGTGCCAGCAGCACCGATACCGGGACAGCCTATGGCTACACCTTC. Protein: CASSTDTGTAYGYTF.

The rearrangement uses TRBV7-2 and TRBJ1-2, with D possibly being TRBD1 (6 bases). CDR3 length equals 13 residues. Germline CDR1 SGHTA, CDR2 FQGNSA. V shed 5 bases and J shed 7 bases, with 14 bases lying between them. DNA of the CDR3: TGTGCCAGCAGCCCCCTGAGACAGGTTGGCTACACCTTC. Translating it yields CASSPLRQVGYTF.